The clone carrying this TCR beta chain was seen once. Trimming removed 6 bases at V and 0 bases at J, with 9 bases between. The CDR3 runs 15 residues. CDR1 and CDR2 (germline): MNHEY, SVGAGI. The source of the sample is a study of blood T cell repertoires in COVID-19. Overall study context: Samples came from the United States, Italy and Spain, spanning acute and convalescent COVID-19.

The protocol was immunoSEQ multiplex PCR, while the TCRdb copy is restricted to in-frame clones and leaves out a portion. There are 220,000 or so clones in the sample; around 86% occur only once, and roughly 10% lies in the top ten. Sequences were obtained from peripheral blood. The TCR originated in a woman in her forties or fifties with COVID-19, enrolled during active disease. The chain uses TRBV6-5 and TRBJ2-6; D gene unclear. CDR3 nucleotide sequence: TGTGCCAGCAGCCTTCCAGGCTCTGGGGCCAACGTCCTGACTTTC. This codes for CASSLPGSGANVLTF.